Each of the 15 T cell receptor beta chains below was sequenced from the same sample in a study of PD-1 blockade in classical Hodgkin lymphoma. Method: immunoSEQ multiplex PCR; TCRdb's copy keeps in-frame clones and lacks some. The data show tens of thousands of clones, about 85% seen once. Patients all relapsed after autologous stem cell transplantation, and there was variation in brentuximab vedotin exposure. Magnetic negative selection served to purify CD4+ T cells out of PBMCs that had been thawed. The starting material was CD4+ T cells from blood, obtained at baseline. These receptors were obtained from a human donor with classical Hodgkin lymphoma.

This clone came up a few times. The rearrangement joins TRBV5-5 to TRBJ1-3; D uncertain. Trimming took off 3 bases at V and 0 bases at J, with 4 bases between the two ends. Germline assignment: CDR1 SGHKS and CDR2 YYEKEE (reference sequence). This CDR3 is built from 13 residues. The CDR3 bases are TGTGCCAGCAGCTCCTACTCTGGAAACACCATATATTTT. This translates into CASSSYSGNTIYF.

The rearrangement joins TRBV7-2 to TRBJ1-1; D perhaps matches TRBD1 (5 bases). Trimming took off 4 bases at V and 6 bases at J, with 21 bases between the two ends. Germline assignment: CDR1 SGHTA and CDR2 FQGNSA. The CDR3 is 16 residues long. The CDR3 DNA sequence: TGTGCCAGCAGCTCCCCATTGGGGGGAAGAGGGCCTGAAGCTTTCTTT. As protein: CASSSPLGGRGPEAFF.

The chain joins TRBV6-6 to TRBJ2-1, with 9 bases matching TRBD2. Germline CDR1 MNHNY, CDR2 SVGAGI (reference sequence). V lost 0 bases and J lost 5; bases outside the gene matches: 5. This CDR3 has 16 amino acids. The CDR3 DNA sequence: TGTGCCAGCAGTTACTCTGCGGGAGGGCTCCACAATGAGCAGTTCTTC. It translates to CASSYSAGGLHNEQFF.

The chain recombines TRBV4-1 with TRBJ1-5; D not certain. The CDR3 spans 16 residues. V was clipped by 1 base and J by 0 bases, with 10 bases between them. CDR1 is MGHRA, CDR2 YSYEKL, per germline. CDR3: CASSQVVGNSNQPQHF. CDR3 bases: TGCGCCAGCAGCCAAGTGGTAGGGAATAGCAATCAGCCCCAGCATTTT.

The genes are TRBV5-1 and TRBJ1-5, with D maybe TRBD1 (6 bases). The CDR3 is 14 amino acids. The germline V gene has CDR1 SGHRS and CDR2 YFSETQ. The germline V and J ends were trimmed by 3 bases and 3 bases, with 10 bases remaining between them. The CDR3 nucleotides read TGCGCCAGCAGCTCCGGACAGTACAATCAGCCCCAGCATTTT. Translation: CASSSGQYNQPQHF.

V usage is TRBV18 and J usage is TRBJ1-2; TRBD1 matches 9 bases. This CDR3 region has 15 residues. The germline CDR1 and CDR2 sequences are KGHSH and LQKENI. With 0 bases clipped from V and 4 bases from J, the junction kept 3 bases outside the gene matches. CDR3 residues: CASSPPSTGGYGYTF. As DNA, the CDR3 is TGTGCCAGCTCACCACCCTCGACAGGGGGCTATGGCTACACCTTC.

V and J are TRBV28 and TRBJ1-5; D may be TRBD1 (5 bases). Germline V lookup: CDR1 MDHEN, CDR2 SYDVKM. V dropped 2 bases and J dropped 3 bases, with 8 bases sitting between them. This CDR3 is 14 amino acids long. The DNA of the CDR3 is TGTGCCAGCAGTTTAGGACACCTCAATCAGCCCCAGCATTTT. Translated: CASSLGHLNQPQHF.

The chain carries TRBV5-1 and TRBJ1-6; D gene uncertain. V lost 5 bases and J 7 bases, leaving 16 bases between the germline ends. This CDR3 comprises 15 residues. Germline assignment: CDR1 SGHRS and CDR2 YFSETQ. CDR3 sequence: CASSSGSNGNSPLHF. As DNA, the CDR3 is TGCGCCAGCAGTTCGGGGTCTAACGGGAATTCACCCCTCCACTTT.

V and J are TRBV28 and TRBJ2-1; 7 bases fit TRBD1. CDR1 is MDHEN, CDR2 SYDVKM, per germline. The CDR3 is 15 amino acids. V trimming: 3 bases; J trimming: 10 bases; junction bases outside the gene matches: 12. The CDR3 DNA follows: TGTGCCAGCAGTTTCGGATGGGACAGTGCAGGAGAGCAGTTCTTC. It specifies CASSFGWDSAGEQFF.

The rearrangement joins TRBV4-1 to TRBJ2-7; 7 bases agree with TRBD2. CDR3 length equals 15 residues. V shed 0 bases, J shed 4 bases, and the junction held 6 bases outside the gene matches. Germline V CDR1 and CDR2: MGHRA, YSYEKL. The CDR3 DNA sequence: TGCGCCAGCAGCCAAGAAGGGACTACCATTTACGAGCAGTACTTC. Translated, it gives CASSQEGTTIYEQYF.

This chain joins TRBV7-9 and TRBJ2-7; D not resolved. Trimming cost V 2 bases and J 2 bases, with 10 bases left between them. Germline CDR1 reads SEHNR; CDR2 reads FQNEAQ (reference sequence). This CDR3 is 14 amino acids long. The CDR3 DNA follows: TGTGCCAGCAGCTTACTTCACCTAGCCTACGAGCAGTACTTC. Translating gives CASSLLHLAYEQYF.

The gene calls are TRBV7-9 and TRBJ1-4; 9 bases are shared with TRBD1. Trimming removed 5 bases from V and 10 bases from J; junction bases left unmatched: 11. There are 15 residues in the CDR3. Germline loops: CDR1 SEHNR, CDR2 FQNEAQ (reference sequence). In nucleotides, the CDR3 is TGTGCCAGCAGCCCGGGTTTACAGGGGGCGGCAAAACTGTTTTTT. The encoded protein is CASSPGLQGAAKLFF. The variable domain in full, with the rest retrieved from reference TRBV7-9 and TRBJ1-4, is DTGVSQNPRHKITKRGQNVTFRCDPISEHNRLYWYRQTLGQGPEFLTYFQNEAQLEKSRLLSDRFSAERPKGSFSTLEIQRTEQGDSAMYLCASSPGLQGAAKLFFGSGTQLSVL.

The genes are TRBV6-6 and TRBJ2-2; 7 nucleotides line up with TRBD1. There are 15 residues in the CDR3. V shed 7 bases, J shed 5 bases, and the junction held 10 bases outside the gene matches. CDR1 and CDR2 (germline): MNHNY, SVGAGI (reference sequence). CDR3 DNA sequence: TGTGCCAGCATGCCAAGGGGGCGCGGAACCGGGGAGCTGTTTTTT. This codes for CASMPRGRGTGELFF.

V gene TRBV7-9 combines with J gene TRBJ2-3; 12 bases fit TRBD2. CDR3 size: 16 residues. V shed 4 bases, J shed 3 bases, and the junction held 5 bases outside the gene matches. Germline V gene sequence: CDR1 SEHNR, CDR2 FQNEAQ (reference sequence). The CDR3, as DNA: TGTGCCAGCAGCTCTACTAGCGGGGGGTTAACAGATACGCAGTATTTT. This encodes CASSSTSGGLTDTQYF.

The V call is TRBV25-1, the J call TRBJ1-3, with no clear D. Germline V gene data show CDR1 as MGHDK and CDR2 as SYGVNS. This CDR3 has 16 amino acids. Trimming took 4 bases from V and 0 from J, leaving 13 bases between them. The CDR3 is CASSATTTRSGNTIYF. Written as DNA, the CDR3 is TGTGCCAGCAGTGCCACGACTACCCGCTCTGGAAACACCATATATTTT.